The clone carrying this T cell receptor (beta chain) is a singleton in its sample. This CDR3 has 19 residues. V was clipped by 1 base and J by 4 bases; unmatched bases: 14. The germline V gene has CDR1 MGHRA and CDR2 YSYEKL. The repertoire was sequenced with immunoSEQ multiplex PCR; TCRdb's copy has only in-frame clones and lacks some. Among 140,000 to 150,000 clones, about 89% were seen once, and the ten largest hold 4.9%. This entry belongs to a study of control samples from healthy donors and cancer patients. The chain combines TRBV4-1 with TRBJ2-7; 12 nucleotides line up with TRBD2. The sequencing sample was made of blood. The sequence was collected from a man aged 25-45 years in good health. In nucleotides, the CDR3 is TGCGCCAGCAGCCAAGTAGTGGAGACTAGCGGGAGCGGGAAGTACGAGCAGTACTTC. Protein product: CASSQVVETSGSGKYEQYF.